The 18 T cell receptor beta chains below were found in one sample sequenced in a study of CXCR3-negative and CXCR3-positive naive CD8 T cells. No antigen has been identified for these receptors. The authors made the TRB cDNA libraries by 5' RACE using UMI labels. TCRdb re-analyzed the 5' RACE reads; it lists each CDR3 protein once, without DNA. The sample holds some 120,000 distinct CDR3 sequences. Study-wide points: CXCR3-positive naive cells carried more hydrophobic TRB CDR3s than CXCR3-negative naive cells did.

Sequences were obtained from naive CXCR3+ CD8+ T cells from blood. Described subset: CD45RO-CCR7+CD27+CD95- naive CD8+ T cells expressing CXCR3 (TNR3+). These TCRs come from a human donor in good health. Some clones in this sample may be carry-over from other donors' samples.

This chain links TRBV20-1 with TRBJ2-1. The CDR3 consists of 14 residues. Germline lookup yields CDR1 DFQATT and CDR2 SNEGSKA (reference sequence). The CDR3 sequence: CSARERHSYNEQFF.

CDR3 protein: CSAPMIKSSGYSYEQYF. The rearrangement joins TRBV20-1 to TRBJ2-7; TCRdb designates TRBD2, a call that cannot be tested without DNA. The CDR3 length is 17 residues. Per the germline V gene, CDR1 is DFQATT and CDR2 is SNEGSKA (reference sequence).

This chain connects TRBV15 to TRBJ2-7; TCRdb gives TRBD1 as the D gene, but with no DNA this cannot be confirmed. The CDR3 has 13 amino acids. CDR1 and CDR2 (germline): LNHNV, YYDKDF (reference sequence). The CDR3 region is CATSLGQGYEQYF.

This sequence joins TRBV7-9 and TRBJ2-5. The CDR3 is 13 residues long. Germline V lookup: CDR1 SEHNR, CDR2 FQNEAQ (reference sequence). CDR3 sequence reads: CASSLTLRETQYF.

The rearrangement joins TRBV6-6 to TRBJ1-5; TCRdb indicates TRBD1, and absent DNA this call remains unverified. This CDR3 region has 14 residues. Germline V gene data show CDR1 as MNHNY and CDR2 as SVGAGI (reference sequence). CDR3 in amino acids: CASSYARIDQPQHF.

The chain couples TRBV20-1 to TRBJ2-7; checking the TCRdb D call of TRBD2 is not possible without DNA. This CDR3 is 14 amino acids long. Germline lookup yields CDR1 DFQATT and CDR2 SNEGSKA (reference sequence). The CDR3 loop is CSARVVPGHYEQYF.

The chain is built from TRBV4-2 and TRBJ2-3. The germline V gene encodes CDR1 LGHNA and CDR2 YNFKEQ. The CDR3 totals 14 residues. The CDR3 protein is CASSQVASSDTQYF.

The rearrangement links TRBV5-1 to TRBJ2-7; TCRdb picks TRBD1, but there is no DNA to check that call. There are 15 residues in the CDR3. Germline lookup yields CDR1 SGHRS and CDR2 YFSETQ. The CDR3 is CASSLEGGGTYEQYF. Looking up the rest from reference TRBV5-1 and TRBJ2-7 gives the full variable domain: KAGVTQTPRYLIKTRGQQVTLSCSPISGHRSVSWYQQTPGQGLQFLFEYFSETQRNKGNFPGRFSGRQFSNSRSEMNVSTLELGDSALYLCASSLEGGGTYEQYFGPGTRLTVT.

The V gene is TRBV15, the J gene TRBJ2-1; TCRdb picks TRBD1, but there is no DNA to check that call. This CDR3 comprises 14 residues. CDR1 is LNHNV, CDR2 YYDKDF, per germline (reference sequence). This chain's CDR3 is CATSDRGNYNEQFF.

The rearrangement joins TRBV7-9 to TRBJ1-5; with no DNA, the TCRdb D assignment of TRBD1 cannot be verified. Germline CDR1 reads SEHNR; CDR2 reads FQNEAQ (reference sequence). CDR3 size: 16 residues. CDR3 in amino acids: CASSNFQGAPNQPQHF.

The chain uses TRBV5-6 and TRBJ2-7; TCRdb indicates TRBD2, and absent DNA this call remains unverified. The length of the CDR3 is 14 residues. Germline CDR1 reads SGHDT; CDR2 reads YYEEEE. CDR3 amino acids: CASSLGGLFYEQYF.

This chain connects TRBV11-2 to TRBJ2-5; TCRdb picks TRBD2, but there is no DNA to check that call. There are 16 residues in the CDR3. Looked up from germline, CDR1 is SGHAT and CDR2 is FQNNGV. The CDR3 protein is CASSLLWRQVSETQYF.

V gene TRBV7-3 combines with J gene TRBJ2-1; TCRdb's D call of TRBD1 is untestable without DNA. The CDR3 runs 15 residues. Germline V gene data show CDR1 as SGHTA and CDR2 as FQGTGA. The CDR3 region is CASSSTGSLYNEQFF.

This chain links TRBV11-2 with TRBJ2-2; the TCRdb call, TRBD1, lacks DNA for checking. The CDR3 runs 14 residues. Germline assignment: CDR1 SGHAT and CDR2 FQNNGV. The CDR3 loop is CASSSGAGTGELFF.

The chain employs TRBV9 and TRBJ2-1; TCRdb's D call of TRBD1 is untestable without DNA. Germline CDR1 is SGDLS and CDR2 is YYNGEE. This CDR3 has 16 residues. The CDR3 spells CASSAGQGDKYNEQFF.

The rearrangement links TRBV10-3 to TRBJ2-7; the D gene TCRdb calls, TRBD1, cannot be checked with no DNA. Germline V gives CDR1 ENHRY, CDR2 SYGVKD. This CDR3 spans 17 amino acids. The CDR3 spells CAISESAVRSGAYEQYF.

V is TRBV29-1 and J is TRBJ2-7; the TCRdb call, TRBD1, lacks DNA for checking. Germline V lookup: CDR1 SQVTM, CDR2 ANQGSEA. The CDR3 runs to 11 residues. CDR3 region: CSGTGDHEQYF.

The chain has TRBV11-2 and TRBJ2-5; TCRdb outputs TRBD2, but without DNA this stays unchecked. CDR1 and CDR2 (germline): SGHAT, FQNNGV. The CDR3 length is 21 residues. The CDR3 reads CASSLGGRAGPGLAEKETQYF. The whole variable domain, remainder taken from reference TRBV11-2 and TRBJ2-5, is EAGVAQSPRYKIIEKRQSVAFWCNPISGHATLYWYQQILGQGPKLLIQFQNNGVVDDSQLPKDRFSAERLKGVDSTLKIQPAKLEDSAVYLCASSLGGRAGPGLAEKETQYFGPGTRLLVL.